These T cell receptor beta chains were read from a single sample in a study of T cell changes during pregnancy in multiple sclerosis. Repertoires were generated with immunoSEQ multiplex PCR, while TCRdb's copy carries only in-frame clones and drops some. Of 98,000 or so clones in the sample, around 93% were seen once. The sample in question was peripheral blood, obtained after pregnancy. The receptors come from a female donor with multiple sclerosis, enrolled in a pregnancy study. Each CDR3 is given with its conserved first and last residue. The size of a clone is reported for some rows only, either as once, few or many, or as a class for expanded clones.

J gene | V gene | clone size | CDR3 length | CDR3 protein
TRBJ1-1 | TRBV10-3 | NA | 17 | CAIGSNLGQGLNTEAFF
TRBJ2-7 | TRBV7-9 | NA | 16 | CASSSHRGWISYEQYF
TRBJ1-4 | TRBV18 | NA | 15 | CASSPISGIEEKLFF
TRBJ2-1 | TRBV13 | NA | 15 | CASSLRSSRVNEQFF
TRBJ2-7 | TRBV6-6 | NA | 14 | CASSYVGQSNEQYF
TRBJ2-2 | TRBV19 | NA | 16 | CASSLRTGGNTGELFF
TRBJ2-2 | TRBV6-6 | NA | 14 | CASSYGSVAGELFF
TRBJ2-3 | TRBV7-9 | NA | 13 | CASSLVGADTQYF
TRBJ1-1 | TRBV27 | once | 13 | CASSWAPHTEAFF
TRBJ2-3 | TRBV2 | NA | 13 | CASRTGVADTQYF
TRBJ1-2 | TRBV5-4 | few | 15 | CASTLTRGTNYGYTF
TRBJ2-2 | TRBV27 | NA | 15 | CASSYGLAPAGELFF
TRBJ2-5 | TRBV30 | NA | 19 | CACPPDRVSASQLQETQYF
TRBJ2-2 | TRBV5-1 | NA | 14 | CASSLEPNTGELFF
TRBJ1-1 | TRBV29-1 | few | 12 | CSVQQSNTEAFF
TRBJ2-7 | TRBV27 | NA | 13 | CASSLGGSYEQYF
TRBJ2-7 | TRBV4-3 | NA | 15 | CASSPTRPAGSEQYF
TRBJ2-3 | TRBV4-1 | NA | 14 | CASSLLGGTDTQYF
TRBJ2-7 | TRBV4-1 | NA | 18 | CASSQARGLASGSWEQYF
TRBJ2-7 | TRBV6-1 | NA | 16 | CASSVYPGQNILAQYF
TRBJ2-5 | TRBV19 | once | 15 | CASSVQGSPIETQYF
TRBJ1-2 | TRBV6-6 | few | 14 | CASTFRGDYYGYTF
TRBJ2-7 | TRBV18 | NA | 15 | CASSPGLGNFYEQYF
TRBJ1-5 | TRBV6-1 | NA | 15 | CASSVGTVPVSPQHF
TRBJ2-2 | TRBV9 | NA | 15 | CASSVGGFNTGELFF
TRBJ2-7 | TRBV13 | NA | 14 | CASSLALAGHEQYF
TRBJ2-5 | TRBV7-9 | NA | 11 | CASSSGGTQYF
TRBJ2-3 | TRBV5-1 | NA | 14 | CASTPGLSTDTQYF
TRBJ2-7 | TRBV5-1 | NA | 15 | CASSPGTGLSYEQYF
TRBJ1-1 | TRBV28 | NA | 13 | CASSLSRVTEAFF
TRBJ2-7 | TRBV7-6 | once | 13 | CASSPTGGYEQYF
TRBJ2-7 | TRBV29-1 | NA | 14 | CSVVRQGAFWEQYF
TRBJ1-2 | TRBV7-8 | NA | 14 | CASSKTGTANGYTF
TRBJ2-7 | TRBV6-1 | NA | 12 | CASMREFYEQYF
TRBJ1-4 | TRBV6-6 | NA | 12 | CASSFEGEKLFF
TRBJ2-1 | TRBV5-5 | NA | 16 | CASSSRAGTSYNEQFF
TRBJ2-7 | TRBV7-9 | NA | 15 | CASSKTTSGNYEQYF
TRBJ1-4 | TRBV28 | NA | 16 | CASSPFDSLKGEKLFF
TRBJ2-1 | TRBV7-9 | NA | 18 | CASSLLAGAGWAYNEQFF
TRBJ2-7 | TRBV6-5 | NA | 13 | CASSYSLAYEQYF
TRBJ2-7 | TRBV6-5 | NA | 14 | CASSWQGRGYEQYF
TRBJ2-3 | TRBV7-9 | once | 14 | CASSLTSNTDTQYF
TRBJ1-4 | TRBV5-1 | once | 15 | CASSLSGRAGEKLFF
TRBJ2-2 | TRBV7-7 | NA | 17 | CASSFSIGRVNTGELFF
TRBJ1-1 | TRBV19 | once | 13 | CASSIGVGTEAFF
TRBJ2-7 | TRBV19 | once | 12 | CASSSGTYEQYF
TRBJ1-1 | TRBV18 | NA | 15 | CASSPGAGQNTEAFF
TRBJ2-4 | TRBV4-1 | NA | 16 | CASSQSFLTRGNIQYF
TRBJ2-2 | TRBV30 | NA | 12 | CAWREYTGELFF